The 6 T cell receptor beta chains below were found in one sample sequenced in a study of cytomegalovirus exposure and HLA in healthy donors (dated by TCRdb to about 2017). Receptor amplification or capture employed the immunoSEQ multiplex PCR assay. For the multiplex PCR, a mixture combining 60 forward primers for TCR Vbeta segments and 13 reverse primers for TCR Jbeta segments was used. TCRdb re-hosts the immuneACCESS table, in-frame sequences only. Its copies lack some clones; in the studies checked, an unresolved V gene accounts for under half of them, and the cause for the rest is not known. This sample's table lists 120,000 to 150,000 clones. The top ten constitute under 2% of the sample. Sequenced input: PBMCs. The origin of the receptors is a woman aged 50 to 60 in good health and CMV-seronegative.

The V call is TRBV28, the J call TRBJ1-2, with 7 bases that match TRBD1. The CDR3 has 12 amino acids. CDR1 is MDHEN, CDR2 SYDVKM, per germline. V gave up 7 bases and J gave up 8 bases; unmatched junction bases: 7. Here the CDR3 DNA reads TGTGCCAGCAATGAGGGGGCGAGGGGCTACACCTTC. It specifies CASNEGARGYTF.

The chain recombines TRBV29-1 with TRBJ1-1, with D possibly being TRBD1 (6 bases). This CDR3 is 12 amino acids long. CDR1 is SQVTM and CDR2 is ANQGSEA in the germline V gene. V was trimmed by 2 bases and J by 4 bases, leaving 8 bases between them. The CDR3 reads CSVERGTTEAFF. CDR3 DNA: TGCAGCGTTGAAAGGGGGACCACTGAAGCTTTCTTT.

The CDR3 nucleotides read TGTGCCAGCAGCCTGGCTAGCGGCGGACCTAACACCGGGGAGCTGTTTTTT. Encoded protein: CASSLASGGPNTGELFF. The chain is built from TRBV11-2 and TRBJ2-2, with TRBD2 matching over 7 bases. The CDR3 contains 17 residues. The ends lost 5 bases at V and 2 bases at J; junction bases unmatched: 11. The germline V gene has CDR1 SGHAT and CDR2 FQNNGV.

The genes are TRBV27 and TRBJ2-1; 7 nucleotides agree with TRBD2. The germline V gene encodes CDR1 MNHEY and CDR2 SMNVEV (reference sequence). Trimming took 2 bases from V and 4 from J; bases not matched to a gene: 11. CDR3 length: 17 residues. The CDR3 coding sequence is TGTGCCAGCAGTTTAGTTTTGCGGGGGAGCAGATACAATGAGCAGTTCTTC. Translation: CASSLVLRGSRYNEQFF.

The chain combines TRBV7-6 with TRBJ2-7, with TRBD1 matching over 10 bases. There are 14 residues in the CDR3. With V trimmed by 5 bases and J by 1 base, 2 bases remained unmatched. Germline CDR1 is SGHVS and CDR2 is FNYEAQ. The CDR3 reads CASSQGQGSYEQYF. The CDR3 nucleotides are TGTGCCAGCAGCCAGGGACAGGGGTCCTACGAGCAGTACTTC.

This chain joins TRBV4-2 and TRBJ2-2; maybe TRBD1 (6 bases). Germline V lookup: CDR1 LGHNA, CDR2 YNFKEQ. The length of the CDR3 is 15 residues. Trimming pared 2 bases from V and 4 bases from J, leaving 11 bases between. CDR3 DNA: TGTGCCAGCAGCCAAACTGGACAGAGCACCGGGGAGCTGTTTTTT. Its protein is CASSQTGQSTGELFF.